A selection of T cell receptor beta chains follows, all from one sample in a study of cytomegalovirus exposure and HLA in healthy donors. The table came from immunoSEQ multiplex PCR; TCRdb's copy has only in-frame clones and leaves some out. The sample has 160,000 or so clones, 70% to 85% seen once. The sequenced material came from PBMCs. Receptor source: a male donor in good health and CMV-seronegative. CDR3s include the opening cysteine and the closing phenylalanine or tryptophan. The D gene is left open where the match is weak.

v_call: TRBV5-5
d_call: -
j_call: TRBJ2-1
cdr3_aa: CASSAHVNQGSSYNEQFF

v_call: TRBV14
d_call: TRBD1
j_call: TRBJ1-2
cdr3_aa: CASSQGDRGRDYGYTF

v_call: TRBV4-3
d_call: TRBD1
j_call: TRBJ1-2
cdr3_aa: CASSRYTGTGYGYTF

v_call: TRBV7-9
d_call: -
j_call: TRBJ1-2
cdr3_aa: CASSSDTYGYTF

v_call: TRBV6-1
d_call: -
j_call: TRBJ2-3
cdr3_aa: CAARRGSTDTQYF

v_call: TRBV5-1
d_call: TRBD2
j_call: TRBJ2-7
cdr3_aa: CASSPLTSGGYEQYF

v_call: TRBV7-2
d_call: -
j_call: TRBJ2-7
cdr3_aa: CASSPGHPYEQYF

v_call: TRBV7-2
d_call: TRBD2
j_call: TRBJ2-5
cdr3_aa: CASSPVASGRVETQYF

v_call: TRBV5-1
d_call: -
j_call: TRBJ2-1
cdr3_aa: CASSLGQGQDEQFF

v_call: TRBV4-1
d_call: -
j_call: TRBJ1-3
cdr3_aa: CASSQVTGSGNTIYF